A single sample is the source of the 32 T cell receptor beta chains below, sequenced in a study of shared clonotypes between healthy human individuals. Method: immunoSEQ multiplex PCR; TCRdb's copy keeps in-frame clones and lacks some. The sample gives approximately 640,000 clones, roughly 78% of which show up once; 1.5% to 2% is in the top ten. Sequencing was performed on memory CD4+ T cells sorted from blood. Sample subset: CD45RA-negative fraction. The receptors here all came from a woman under 40 in good health.

The genes are TRBV7-9 and TRBJ2-7, with 7 bases aligning to TRBD2. The length of the CDR3 is 14 residues. Per germline, CDR1 SEHNR and CDR2 FQNEAQ (reference sequence). Unmatched junction bases numbered 5, after V lost 1 base and J lost 5 bases. DNA of the CDR3: TGTGCCAGCAGCTTAGTTCTGGCGGGAGACGAGCAGTACTTC. The encoded protein is CASSLVLAGDEQYF. Drawing the rest from reference TRBV7-9 and TRBJ2-7, the complete variable domain is DTGVSQNPRHKITKRGQNVTFRCDPISEHNRLYWYRQTLGQGPEFLTYFQNEAQLEKSRLLSDRFSAERPKGSFSTLEIQRTEQGDSAMYLCASSLVLAGDEQYFGPGTRLTVT.

The J gene is TRBJ2-3, the V gene TRBV30, with 9 nucleotides matching TRBD2. V was pared by 2 bases and J by 4 bases, with 13 bases of the junction left unmatched. This CDR3 is 17 amino acids long. CDR1 GTSNPN and CDR2 SVGIG come from the germline V gene (reference sequence). The CDR3 here is CAWSTTRVAGAPDTQYF. The DNA of the CDR3 is TGTGCCTGGAGTACCACGAGGGTAGCGGGAGCGCCAGATACGCAGTATTTT.

The J gene is TRBJ2-3, the V gene TRBV2; possible D gene TRBD1, 6 bases. The V gene's germline CDR1 is SNHLY and CDR2 FYNNEI. This CDR3 has 11 residues. The V end lost 8 bases, the J end lost 9 bases, and 12 bases lay between the germline ends. The CDR3 DNA sequence: TGTGCCAGCGAAGGGGGAAGGACGCAGTATTTT. It translates to CASEGGRTQYF.

The V gene is TRBV6-1, the J gene TRBJ2-3; possible D gene TRBD1, 5 bases. V was cut by 6 bases and J by 0 bases, with 7 bases left in between. The CDR3 sequence is 13 residues long. CDR1 MNHNS and CDR2 SASEGT come from the germline V gene. CDR3 amino acids: CASRTGSTDTQYF. The CDR3 bases are TGTGCCAGCAGAACAGGAAGCACAGATACGCAGTATTTT.

This clone was seen a single time. The chain combines TRBV29-1 with TRBJ1-1; 11 bases line up with TRBD1. Per germline, CDR1 SQVTM and CDR2 ANQGSEA. The CDR3 has 16 residues. V lost 5 bases to trimming and J lost 5 bases; unmatched junction nucleotides: 13. The DNA of the CDR3 is TGCAGCGTTCTGAAGGACTGGACAGGGGGCGAAACTGAAGCTTTCTTT. It yields the protein CSVLKDWTGGETEAFF.

The genes are TRBV11-2 and TRBJ2-3, with a possible D match to TRBD1 (6 bases). Germline CDR1 is SGHAT and CDR2 is FQNNGV. V gave up 1 base and J gave up 5 bases, with 19 bases separating them. CDR3 length: 17 amino acids. The CDR3 spells CASSLAPGRTARDTQYF. DNA of the CDR3: TGTGCCAGCAGCTTAGCCCCAGGGCGGACAGCGAGAGATACGCAGTATTTT.

This clone was seen only a few times. The J gene is TRBJ2-5, the V gene TRBV28, with TRBD1 matching 9 bases. J lost 3 bases, V lost 6 bases, and 5 bases had no gene match. The CDR3 loop spans 14 amino acids. From germline, CDR1 is MDHEN and CDR2 SYDVKM. The CDR3 reads CASSRTGVEETQYF. The CDR3 DNA reads TGTGCCAGCAGCAGGACAGGGGTGGAAGAGACCCAGTACTTC.

This chain connects TRBV27 to TRBJ2-7; D tentatively fits TRBD1 or TRBD2 (6 bases each). Trimming cost V 6 bases and J 6 bases, with 15 bases left between them. The germline V gene has CDR1 MNHEY and CDR2 SMNVEV (reference sequence). CDR3 length: 13 residues. CDR3 region: CASRYLQGLEQYF. Here the CDR3 DNA reads TGTGCCAGCAGGTACCTACAGGGACTCGAGCAGTACTTC.

The chain employs TRBV28 and TRBJ1-5; D might be TRBD1 (6 bases). The germline V gene has CDR1 MDHEN and CDR2 SYDVKM. Trimming left V 5 bases short and J 9 bases short, with 11 bases between. CDR3 length equals 12 residues. CDR3 sequence: CASSTSTGPQHF. Here the CDR3 DNA reads TGTGCCAGCAGTACCTCGACAGGGCCCCAGCATTTT.

V and J are TRBV18 and TRBJ1-5; D is possibly TRBD1 (6 bases). The CDR3 is 15 amino acids. Trimming cost V 6 bases and J 1 base, with 13 bases left between them. Germline assignment: CDR1 KGHSH and CDR2 LQKENI. The CDR3 here is CASSPGTTSNQPQHF. Here the CDR3 DNA reads TGTGCCAGCTCCCCCGGGACAACCAGCAATCAGCCCCAGCATTTT.

The rearrangement uses TRBV7-5 and TRBJ2-7; the D call in the table, TRBD2, was not verified against the DNA. TRBV7-5 represents a pseudogene. This CDR3 has 14 amino acids. The CDR3 loop is CASSRTSVGYEQYF. In DNA form, the CDR3 reads TGTGCCAGCAGCCGGACTAGCGTCGGCTACGAGCAGTACTTC.

This chain links TRBV7-8 with TRBJ1-3; no reliable D call. The CDR3 runs 16 residues. Trimming removed 5 bases from V and 5 bases from J, with 19 bases in between. Germline values: CDR1 SGHVS, CDR2 FQNEAQ. In DNA form, the CDR3 reads TGTGCCAGCAGCCCTCGGACTCTTTCCCGTCGAAACACCATATATTTT. Translation gives CASSPRTLSRRNTIYF.

This rearrangement joins TRBV4-1 to TRBJ1-5; D gene unclear. The germline V and J ends were trimmed by 4 bases and 7 bases, with 11 bases remaining between them. The CDR3 extends over 13 amino acids. The germline gives CDR1 MGHRA, CDR2 YSYEKL. The CDR3 DNA sequence: TGCGCCAGCAGCCCCTCCCAGGAACAGCCCCAGCATTTT. It codes for CASSPSQEQPQHF.

The chain uses TRBV11-2 and TRBJ2-4; tentative D call: TRBD1 (6 bases). The CDR3 covers 15 residues. Germline CDR1 is SGHAT and CDR2 is FQNNGV. The ends were cut back, 5 bases at V and 1 base at J, with 12 bases in the middle. The CDR3 sequence is CASSPRGPAKNIQYF. The CDR3 DNA reads as TGTGCCAGCAGCCCCAGGGGACCCGCCAAAAACATTCAGTACTTC.

The gene calls are TRBV5-4 and TRBJ2-1, with D possibly TRBD2 on 7 matching bases. The germline V gene encodes CDR1 SGHNT and CDR2 YYREEE (reference sequence). V lost 0 bases and J lost 4, with 11 bases in between. There are 15 residues in the CDR3. CDR3 nucleotides: TGTGCCAGCAGCTTGGCGCGGGGGCGATACAATGAGCAGTTCTTC. The encoded protein is CASSLARGRYNEQFF.

The table lists this clone with a few counts. In DNA, the CDR3 is TGTGCCAGCAGCAGGACACCATCCTACGAGCAGTACTTC. This codes for CASSRTPSYEQYF. The chain joins TRBV11-3 to TRBJ2-7, with D maybe TRBD1 (5 bases). The CDR3 extends over 13 amino acids. CDR1 and CDR2 (germline): SGHNT, YENEEA. Trimming left V 5 bases short and J 1 base short, with 9 bases between.

V is TRBV5-1 and J is TRBJ1-4, with 8 bases fitting TRBD1. The CDR3 has 14 amino acids. V lost 4 bases to trimming and J lost 7 bases; unmatched junction nucleotides: 6. Germline-derived CDR1 and CDR2 are SGHRS and YFSETQ. In DNA form, the CDR3 reads TGCGCCAGCAGCCCGGGGGACAGGAGTGAAAAACTGTTTTTT. Protein product: CASSPGDRSEKLFF.

The chain links TRBV4-1 to TRBJ2-1; 13 nucleotides line up with TRBD2. V was clipped by 1 base and J by 4 bases; unmatched bases: 13. Germline V gene lookup returns CDR1 MGHRA and CDR2 YSYEKL. The CDR3 runs to 20 residues. For the CDR3, the DNA is TGCGCCAGCAGCCAAGCGTCCGGGACTAGCGGGAAGGGGGGGTACAATGAGCAGTTCTTC. Encoded protein: CASSQASGTSGKGGYNEQFF.

V is TRBV28 and J is TRBJ1-2, with a tentative D call TRBD1 (5 bases). The CDR3 has 16 amino acids. Trimming pared 5 bases from V and 4 bases from J, leaving 20 bases between. Germline loops: CDR1 MDHEN, CDR2 SYDVKM. The DNA of the CDR3 is TGTGCCAGCAGTACCGCAATGAGGGGATTGAGCTATGGCTACACCTTC. It codes for CASSTAMRGLSYGYTF.

This chain uses TRBV2 with TRBJ1-5; 7 bases map to TRBD1. This CDR3 contains 15 residues. Germline V gene sequence: CDR1 SNHLY, CDR2 FYNNEI. The V gene end was trimmed by 5 bases and the J gene end by 0 bases; junction bases not matched to a gene: 4. CDR3 in amino acids: CASSRQGDSNQPQHF. CDR3 coding DNA: TGTGCCAGCAGTAGGCAGGGGGATAGCAATCAGCCCCAGCATTTT.

The chain combines TRBV19 with TRBJ1-5; 7 bases line up with TRBD1. This CDR3 region has 15 residues. Per germline, CDR1 LNHDA and CDR2 SQIVND (reference sequence). J was trimmed by 2 bases and V by 3 bases; bases with no gene match: 4. The CDR3 protein is CASSMAGGGNQPQHF. The CDR3 bases are TGTGCCAGTAGTATGGCAGGGGGAGGCAATCAGCCCCAGCATTTT.

V gene TRBV7-9 combines with J gene TRBJ2-5, with TRBD1 as a possible D gene (6 bases). Trimming took off 5 bases at V and 5 bases at J, with 21 bases between the two ends. CDR3 size: 16 residues. The germline V gene encodes CDR1 SEHNR and CDR2 FQNEAQ (reference sequence). The CDR3 is CASSRGRRGQGETQYF. The CDR3, as DNA: TGTGCCAGCAGCCGAGGGCGTAGGGGCCAGGGGGAGACCCAGTACTTC.

The genes are TRBV5-1 and TRBJ2-6, with no clear D. This CDR3 contains 16 residues. V dropped 1 base and J dropped 2 bases, with 10 bases sitting between them. Germline CDR1 reads SGHRS; CDR2 reads YFSETQ. The CDR3 loop is CASSLSGGAGANVLTF. The CDR3, as DNA: TGCGCCAGCAGCTTGAGTGGTGGGGCTGGGGCCAACGTCCTGACTTTC.

This clone has a count of ten or more. This chain joins TRBV9 and TRBJ2-5; the match to TRBD1 covers 10 bases. The length of the CDR3 is 15 residues. The V gene end was trimmed by 2 bases and the J gene end by 5 bases; junction bases not matched to a gene: 6. Germline lookup yields CDR1 SGDLS and CDR2 YYNGEE. The CDR3 bases are TGTGCCAGCAGCGTGGACAGGGGGGTTCGGGAGACCCAGTACTTC. Its protein is CASSVDRGVRETQYF.

V gene TRBV7-3 combines with J gene TRBJ1-1, with D possibly being TRBD1 (5 bases). Per the germline V gene, CDR1 is SGHTA and CDR2 is FQGTGA. The V and J ends lost 3 bases and 3 bases respectively, with 14 bases between them. The CDR3 is 15 amino acids. The CDR3 nucleotides are TGTGCCAGCAGCTTCGCCCCGGGGCGAGACACTGAAGCTTTCTTT. Amino acids: CASSFAPGRDTEAFF. The full variable domain, rest sourced from reference TRBV7-3 and TRBJ1-1, is GAGVSQTPSNKVTEKGKYVELRCDPISGHTALYWYRQSLGQGPEFLIYFQGTGAADDSGLPNDRFFAVRPEGSVSTLKIQRTERGDSAVYLCASSFAPGRDTEAFFGQGTRLTVV.

The chain couples TRBV5-4 to TRBJ2-7; 8 bases are a match to TRBD2. The CDR3 contains 15 residues. The V and J ends lost 1 base and 0 bases, in that order; junction bases with no gene match: 3. Per germline, CDR1 SGHNT and CDR2 YYREEE (reference sequence). This chain's CDR3 is CASSLSSGSSYEQYF. The CDR3 DNA reads TGTGCCAGCAGCTTGTCGAGCGGGAGCTCCTACGAGCAGTACTTC.

The gene calls are TRBV29-1 and TRBJ1-5; TRBD1 matches at 12 bases. With 6 bases clipped from V and 6 bases from J, the junction kept 3 bases outside the gene matches. This CDR3 spans 13 amino acids. CDR1 is SQVTM and CDR2 is ANQGSEA in the germline V gene. In nucleotides, the CDR3 is TGCAGCGTGGGACAGGGGGCAGCTCAGCCCCAGCATTTT. Protein: CSVGQGAAQPQHF.

The V call is TRBV5-8, the J call TRBJ2-1; D unresolved. Germline-derived CDR1 and CDR2 are SGHTS and YDEGEE. Trimming removed 4 bases from V and 7 bases from J, with 24 bases in between. The CDR3 runs 17 residues. CDR3 DNA: TGTGCCAGCAGCCGAACCCAGAGCAGGACCGTTTTAAATGAGCAGTTCTTC. Encoded protein: CASSRTQSRTVLNEQFF.

This chain uses TRBV6-5 with TRBJ1-5, with D tentatively TRBD1 (5 bases). This CDR3 is 14 amino acids long. The germline V and J ends were trimmed by 8 bases and 0 bases, with 11 bases remaining between them. Germline lookup yields CDR1 MNHEY and CDR2 SVGAGI. CDR3 nucleotide sequence: TGTGCCAGCGCAAGGACATCTAGCAATCAGCCCCAGCATTTT. Protein: CASARTSSNQPQHF.

This chain uses TRBV7-6 with TRBJ2-2; D may match TRBD1 or TRBD2 (5 bases each). Per germline, CDR1 SGHVS and CDR2 FNYEAQ. This CDR3 region has 15 residues. The ends were cut back, 5 bases at V and 0 bases at J, with 10 bases in the middle. The CDR3 loop is CASSRMGPNTGELFF. The CDR3 nucleotides read TGTGCCAGCAGCCGAATGGGACCGAACACCGGGGAGCTGTTTTTT. The variable domain in full, completed from reference TRBV7-6 and TRBJ2-2, reads GAGVSQSPRYKVTKRGQDVALRCDPISGHVSLYWYRQALGQGPEFLTYFNYEAQQDKSGLPNDRFSAERPEGSISTLTIQRTEQRDSAMYRCASSRMGPNTGELFFGEGSRLTVL.

The chain joins TRBV6-5 to TRBJ1-1; D not certain. Germline V gene sequence: CDR1 MNHEY, CDR2 SVGAGI. CDR3 length: 13 amino acids. V was clipped by 6 bases and J by 6 bases, with 14 bases between them. The CDR3 bases are TGTGCCAGCAGCTTTGGGGAGGGAGCTGAAGCTTTCTTT. This codes for CASSFGEGAEAFF.

J is TRBJ2-6 and V is TRBV6-6; perhaps TRBD1 as D (5 bases). Germline V gives CDR1 MNHNY, CDR2 SVGAGI (reference sequence). Trimming cost V 7 bases and J 2 bases, with 6 bases left between them. The CDR3 totals 13 residues. In DNA, the CDR3 is TGTGCCAGCAAGGGGACTGGGGCCAACGTCCTGACTTTC. It is translated as CASKGTGANVLTF.